These 20 T cell receptor beta chains were all obtained from the same sample, sequenced in a study of response to subunit inactivated influenza vaccine. TCRdb re-analysed the RT-PCR reads in MiXCR, keeping a single row per CDR3 protein. Here the sample spans more than 550,000 distinct CDR3 sequences, about 11% being singletons. This same sample was also taken into another study, of T cells expressing NK-cell markers. That publication notes: TCR beta libraries carry UMIs added by 5'RACE template switching.

The input for sequencing was PBMCs from blood, taken on the day of vaccination. These receptors were taken from a man over 45 who received an inactivated influenza vaccine.

The rearrangement uses TRBV18 and TRBJ2-3; 10 bases are a match to TRBD2. Trimming at V came to 0 bases and at J to 1 base, leaving 4 bases not matched to a gene. This CDR3 has 17 amino acids. Germline V gene sequence: CDR1 KGHSH, CDR2 LQKENI. The CDR3 region is CASSPPLGTSGTDTQYF. Written as DNA, the CDR3 is TGTGCCAGCTCACCACCTCTCGGGACTAGCGGCACAGATACGCAGTATTTT.

The rearrangement joins TRBV29-1 to TRBJ2-1, with D perhaps matching TRBD2 (6 bases). The CDR3 extends over 15 amino acids. The V end was cut by 6 bases, the J end by 2 bases, with 17 bases between. Germline CDR1 SQVTM, CDR2 ANQGSEA. The CDR3 spells CSVHRGGAPYNEQFF. CDR3 nucleotides: TGCAGCGTCCACCGGGGAGGCGCACCCTACAATGAGCAGTTCTTC.

The gene calls are TRBV6-5 and TRBJ2-1; a weak D match, TRBD2 (5 bases). Trimming stripped 2 bases from V and 1 base from J, with 9 bases between. The CDR3 totals 15 residues. Germline loops: CDR1 MNHEY, CDR2 SVGAGI. The CDR3 DNA reads as TGTGCCAGCAGTTACCGGGGAAGGTCCTACAATGAGCAGTTCTTC. This codes for CASSYRGRSYNEQFF.

This clonotype was observed many times. V is TRBV5-1 and J is TRBJ2-7; 9 bases align to TRBD1. Germline V gives CDR1 SGHRS, CDR2 YFSETQ. The CDR3 has 13 residues. J was trimmed by 5 bases and V by 4 bases; bases with no gene match: 4. The CDR3 sequence is CASSLRDRDEQYF. The CDR3 DNA sequence: TGCGCCAGCAGCCTCCGGGACAGGGACGAGCAGTACTTC.

The V gene is TRBV7-2, the J gene TRBJ1-3; no definite D call. The CDR3 extends over 15 amino acids. V lost 1 base and J 0 bases, leaving 7 bases between the germline ends. CDR1 is SGHTA and CDR2 is FQGNSA in the germline V gene. The CDR3 DNA is TGTGCCAGCAGCTTAGGACGGATCTCTGGAAACACCATATATTTT. Protein: CASSLGRISGNTIYF.

The CDR3 nucleotides read TGTGCCAGCAGTCGGGGGCCCCACAATGAGCAGTTCTTC. As protein: CASSRGPHNEQFF. The chain carries TRBV7-9 and TRBJ2-1; either TRBD1 or TRBD2 may supply D (6 bases each). The germline CDR1 and CDR2 sequences are SEHNR and FQNEAQ (reference sequence). This CDR3 comprises 13 residues. V was cut by 6 bases and J by 5 bases, with 11 bases left in between.

The CDR3 spells CSAEGSGEIAVDEQFF. In nucleotides, the CDR3 is TGCAGTGCTGAGGGTTCGGGGGAGATTGCGGTCGATGAGCAGTTCTTC. The chain couples TRBV20-1 to TRBJ2-1; weak D call: TRBD2 (6 bases). V was trimmed by 5 bases and J by 8 bases, leaving 25 bases between them. CDR1 and CDR2 from the germline V gene are DFQATT and SNEGSKA (reference sequence). CDR3 length: 16 amino acids.

This chain uses TRBV4-1 with TRBJ2-5; D may be TRBD1 (5 bases). CDR1 is MGHRA and CDR2 is YSYEKL in the germline V gene. Trimming left V 4 bases short and J 4 bases short, with 13 bases between. This CDR3 comprises 14 residues. The chain's CDR3 is CASSLHRRGETQYF. CDR3 nucleotide sequence: TGCGCCAGCAGCCTTCACAGGCGAGGAGAGACCCAGTACTTC.

This clonotype was seen a handful of times. The genes are TRBV7-9 and TRBJ2-7, with 8 bases lining up with TRBD1. Germline loops: CDR1 SEHNR, CDR2 FQNEAQ (reference sequence). J was trimmed by 8 bases and V by 5 bases; bases with no gene match: 20. This CDR3 is 17 amino acids long. The CDR3 sequence: CASSRDRGFDGGAKQYF. CDR3 bases: TGTGCCAGCAGCCGCGACAGGGGTTTTGATGGTGGAGCGAAGCAGTACTTC.

This clonotype occurred once. The rearrangement links TRBV4-1 to TRBJ1-5, with D possibly matching TRBD1 (6 bases). The CDR3 runs to 17 residues. Germline loops: CDR1 MGHRA, CDR2 YSYEKL. V lost 3 bases and J 0 bases, leaving 15 bases between the germline ends. CDR3 sequence: CASSQRGGQYSNQPQHF. The CDR3 nucleotides are TGCGCCAGCAGCCAGAGGGGGGGACAATATAGCAATCAGCCCCAGCATTTT.

This clonotype was seen a handful of times. The chain has TRBV15 and TRBJ2-1; the D gene is possibly TRBD1 (6 bases). Per the germline V gene, CDR1 is LNHNV and CDR2 is YYDKDF (reference sequence). This CDR3 comprises 14 residues. Trimming took off 1 base at V and 5 bases at J, with 9 bases between the two ends. The CDR3 loop reads CATSRARGDNEQFF. CDR3 in DNA: TGTGCCACCAGCAGAGCCAGGGGTGACAATGAGCAGTTCTTC.

The chain uses TRBV3-1 and TRBJ2-5; D possibly corresponds to TRBD2 (6 bases). Trimming pared 3 bases from V and 5 bases from J, leaving 16 bases between. CDR3 size: 15 residues. CDR1 LGHDT and CDR2 YNNKEL come from the germline V gene (reference sequence). CDR3 sequence: CASSHPGSGRETQYF. The CDR3 DNA follows: TGTGCCAGCAGCCACCCCGGGTCGGGGAGGGAGACCCAGTACTTC.

The chain uses TRBV20-1 and TRBJ2-3; maybe TRBD2 (5 bases). The CDR3 runs 13 residues. Germline loops: CDR1 DFQATT, CDR2 SNEGSKA (reference sequence). V gave up 6 bases and J gave up 4 bases, with 14 bases separating them. This CDR3 reads CSALALFADTQYF. The DNA for the CDR3 is TGCAGTGCCCTAGCTTTGTTTGCAGATACGCAGTATTTT.

Comment on this clonotype: One end of the junction does not line up with germline, which may come from a read error. The V gene is TRBV4-1, the J gene TRBJ1-3; D not certain. Germline V gene data show CDR1 as MGHRA and CDR2 as YSYEKL. This CDR3 is built from 16 residues. The CDR3 DNA is TGCGCCAGCAACCAAGTGGGTACGGTCTCTGGAAACACCATATATTTT. Translated, it gives CASNQVGTVSGNTIYF.

To note about this clonotype: This could be a read error, since a much larger clone is one nucleotide away. The chain joins TRBV6-1 to TRBJ2-7; 8 bases agree with TRBD1. With the DNA end fitting TRBJ2-1 better, the J assignment may be wrong. Germline CDR1 and CDR2: MNHNS and SASEGT. The CDR3 is 15 residues long. CDR3 coding DNA: TGTGCCAGCAGGGAGAGGACAGGGAAAAACTACGAGCAGTTCTTC. This encodes CASRERTGKNYEQFF.

V is TRBV7-8 and J is TRBJ2-7; 8 bases are a match to TRBD2. V was clipped by 5 bases and J by 4 bases; unmatched bases: 10. CDR1 is SGHVS and CDR2 is FQNEAQ in the germline V gene. The CDR3 is 15 residues long. CDR3 protein: CASSTPWRGDYEQYF. CDR3 nucleotide sequence: TGTGCCAGCAGCACCCCTTGGCGGGGGGATTACGAGCAGTACTTC.

The rearrangement joins TRBV27 to TRBJ2-1; D uncertain. V was clipped by 5 bases and J by 8 bases, with 10 bases between them. CDR1 MNHEY and CDR2 SMNVEV come from the germline V gene (reference sequence). CDR3 length equals 12 residues. In DNA form, the CDR3 reads TGTGCCAGCAGTCCACAGAGACATGAGCAGTTCTTC. Translated, it gives CASSPQRHEQFF.

A note on this clonotype: Germline is not matched at one junction end, which may reflect a read error. This chain joins TRBV19 and TRBJ1-5, with D perhaps TRBD1 (5 bases). Germline V gene data show CDR1 as LNHDA and CDR2 as SQIVND (reference sequence). This CDR3 spans 14 amino acids. CDR3 loop: CATKPGPANQPQHF. The CDR3 coding sequence is TGTGCCACCAAACCGGGACCGGCTAATCAGCCACAGCATTTT.

This clonotype was seen ten or more times. V is TRBV20-1 and J is TRBJ2-3; weak D call: TRBD2 (6 bases). With 3 bases removed from V and 1 base from J, the gap between germline ends came to 11 bases. This CDR3 region has 14 residues. CDR1 and CDR2 from the germline V gene are DFQATT and SNEGSKA (reference sequence). DNA of the CDR3: TGCAGTGCTAGTAGGGACTCGCGCACAGATACGCAGTATTTT. It specifies CSASRDSRTDTQYF.

This clonotype has only a few counts. J is TRBJ1-1 and V is TRBV20-1; the D gene is possibly TRBD1 (5 bases). CDR3 size: 15 residues. Germline CDR1 DFQATT, CDR2 SNEGSKA (reference sequence). V was shortened by 4 bases and J by 0 bases, with 15 bases between the two germline ends. CDR3 protein: CSAIPPGPVNTEAFF. CDR3 nucleotide sequence: TGCAGTGCTATTCCGCCGGGACCCGTGAACACTGAAGCTTTCTTT.